The present entry profiles one TCR beta chain with its context. Its antigen remains unidentified. No base qualities exist here, and no much larger clone lies one base off it. The time point label, read with the paper, signifies: persistent/refractory GD, antithyroid drugs over 5 years with positive TRAb. For both TCR sequencing and RNA sequencing, RNA was extracted from PBMCs using TRIzol. The diagnosis of Graves' disease was made according to American Thyroid Association guidelines. Patients were recruited from an endocrinology department in Xi'an, China. From each patient, about 9 milliliters of peripheral blood was collected into an EDTA anticoagulant tube. Ficoll Paque Plus density gradient separation was used to isolate PBMCs, and no further T cell sorting was performed. RNA quality was checked with an Agilent 2100 Bioanalyzer and agarose gel, and concentration with a NanoDrop 2000. The receptor library was made with multiplex PCR. TCRdb shows the sequencer as Illumina HiSeq 4000. TCR beta libraries were built with iRepertoire HTBI primers and Arm-PCR amplification of CDR3 regions. Gel purification was performed on PCR products prior to sequencing. On the study's bioinformatics: Across samples, some 62 TRBV and 14 TRBJ segments were identified and used for gene usage analysis of CDR3 amino acid clonotypes. COPE and FqMerger were used to merge filtered high-quality paired reads into contigs. BLAST was used to align contigs to the IMGT TRBV, TRBD and TRBJ reference genes, and CDR3 was defined following IMGT. Any clonotype with a frequency above 0.1% was counted as a highly expanded clone. Shannon entropy served as the measure of repertoire diversity, while the Gini coefficient captured V-J evenness. Clonotypes shared by more than one individual were considered public. TCRdb applied fastp at Q25 and MiXCR to the public reads, then kept only in-frame beta chains. Each CDR3 protein gets just one entry, which takes the most common genes and DNA from the rows behind it. The V and J calls were determined by TCRdb, not by the authors. Counted in this sample were 500,000 to 700,000 distinct CDR3 sequences; 30% of them appeared once. 42% of the sample belongs to the ten largest clones.

This entry belongs to a study of regulatory T cells in long-lasting Graves disease (dated by TCRdb to the early 2020s). Regarding the study in general: Persistent Graves' disease meant more than 5 years of antithyroid drug treatment with TSH receptor autoantibodies that stayed positive. The study was conducted in China and was registered as a clinical trial. TCR sequencing covered some 13 persistent and around 20 newly diagnosed Graves' disease patients, around 33 samples in total. Peripheral blood TCR sequencing and RNA sequencing compared persistent Graves' disease patients with newly diagnosed Graves' disease patients. Antithyroid drugs had been taken for approximately ten years on average by persistent Graves' disease patients in the clinical cohort.

What the study reported, not specific to this receptor: Because the primary lesion, thyroid tissue, could not be accessed, the study looked at peripheral blood alone. Compared with newly diagnosed patients, patients with persistent Graves' disease had lower TCR Shannon entropy and fewer highly expanded clones, which suggests clonal expansion. Only the TCR beta chain was sequenced and analyzed. The small sample size was acknowledged by the authors as a limitation that may reduce accuracy. Persistent patients shared more public clonotypes among themselves (around 3,000) than newly diagnosed patients did (approximately 900).

The sequence derives from a female donor with Graves disease. Specimen: peripheral blood mononuclear cells (PBMCs), collected when the disease was refractory, from a patient treated with antithyroid drugs.

The bases are TGCAGTGCTAGAGATGGTCGACAGCCAAATCAGCCCCAGCATTTT. Its translation is CSARDGRQPNQPQHF. Rearrangement joined TRBV20-1 to TRBJ1-5, with a tentative D gene TRBD1 over 5 matching bases. The cysteine opens and the phenylalanine closes a CDR3 of 15 amino acids. The read is trimmed to its CDR3 DNA, 45 bases read in frame from base 1. V gives up 0 bases and J gives up 4 bases, and the segment between their germline ends measures 13 bases. The germline V gene (reference sequence) provides CDR1 DFQATT and CDR2 SNEGSKA.